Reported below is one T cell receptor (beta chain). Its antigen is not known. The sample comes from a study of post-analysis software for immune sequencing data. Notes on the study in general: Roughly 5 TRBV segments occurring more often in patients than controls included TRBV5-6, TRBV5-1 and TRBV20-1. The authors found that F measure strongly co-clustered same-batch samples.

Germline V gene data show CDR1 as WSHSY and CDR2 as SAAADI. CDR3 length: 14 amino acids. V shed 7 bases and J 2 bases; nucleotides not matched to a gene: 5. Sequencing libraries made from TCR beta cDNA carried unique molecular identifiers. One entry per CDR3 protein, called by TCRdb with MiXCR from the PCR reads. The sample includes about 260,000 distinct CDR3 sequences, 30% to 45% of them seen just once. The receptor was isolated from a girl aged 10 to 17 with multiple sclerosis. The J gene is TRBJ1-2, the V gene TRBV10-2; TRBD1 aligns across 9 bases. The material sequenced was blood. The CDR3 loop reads CASNPGQGNYGYTF. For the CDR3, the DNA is TGCGCCAGCAATCCCGGACAGGGGAACTATGGCTACACCTTC.